This T cell receptor beta chain was captured by sequencing in a study of blood T cell repertoires in COVID-19. This clone showed up just once. Sequencing was performed with immunoSEQ multiplex PCR; in TCRdb, only in-frame clones are kept and a portion is missing. The data hold some 180,000 clones, with 84% observed a single time. Assignments of participants to cohorts depended upon their own reported clinical history. The sequencing input was PBMCs or T cells enriched from blood (not recorded which). The receptor was derived from a woman in her twenties or thirties who had been exposed to COVID-19.

The CDR3 here is CASSPQRGGAKNIQYF. The CDR3 nucleotides are TGTGCCAGCAGCCCCCAGAGGGGGGGGGCCAAAAACATTCAGTACTTC. This chain joins TRBV7-2 and TRBJ2-4; D is possibly TRBD2 (7 bases). The germline CDR1 and CDR2 sequences are SGHTA and FQGNSA. The CDR3 is 16 residues long. Trimming cost V 5 bases and J 1 base, with 15 bases left between them.